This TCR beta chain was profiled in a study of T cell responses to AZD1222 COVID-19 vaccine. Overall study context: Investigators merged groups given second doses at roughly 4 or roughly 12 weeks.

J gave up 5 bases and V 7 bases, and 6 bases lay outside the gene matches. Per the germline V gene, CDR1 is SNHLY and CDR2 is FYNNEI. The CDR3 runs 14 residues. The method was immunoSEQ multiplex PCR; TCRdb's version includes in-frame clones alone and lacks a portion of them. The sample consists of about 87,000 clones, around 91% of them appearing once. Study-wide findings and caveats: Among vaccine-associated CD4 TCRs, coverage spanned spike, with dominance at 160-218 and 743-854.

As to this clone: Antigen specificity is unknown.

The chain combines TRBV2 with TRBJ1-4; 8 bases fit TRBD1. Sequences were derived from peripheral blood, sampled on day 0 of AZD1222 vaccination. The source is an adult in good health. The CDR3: CASTYRQGNEKLFF. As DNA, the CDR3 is TGTGCCAGCACCTACAGACAGGGGAATGAAAAACTGTTTTTT.